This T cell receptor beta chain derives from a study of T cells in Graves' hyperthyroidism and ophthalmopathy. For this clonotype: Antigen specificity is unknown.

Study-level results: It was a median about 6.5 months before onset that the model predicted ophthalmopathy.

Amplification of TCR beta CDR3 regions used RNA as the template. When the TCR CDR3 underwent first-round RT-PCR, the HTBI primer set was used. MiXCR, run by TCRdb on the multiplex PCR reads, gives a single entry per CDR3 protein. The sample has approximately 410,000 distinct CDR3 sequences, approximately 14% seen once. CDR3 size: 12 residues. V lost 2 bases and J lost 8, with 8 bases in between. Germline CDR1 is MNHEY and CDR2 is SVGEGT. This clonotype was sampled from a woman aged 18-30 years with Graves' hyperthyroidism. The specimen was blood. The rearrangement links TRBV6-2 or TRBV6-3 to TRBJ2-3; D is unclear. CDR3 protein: CASSYTGATQYF. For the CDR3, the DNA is TGTGCCAGCAGTTACACCGGCGCTACGCAGTATTTT.